Presented here are 8 T cell receptor beta chains from one specimen sequenced in a study of cytomegalovirus exposure and HLA in healthy donors. TCRdb's table, derived via immunoSEQ multiplex PCR, lists solely in-frame clones and lacks some. The sample lists over 200,000 clones; around 88% were seen once. The sample comprised PBMCs. The receptors here all came from a woman younger than 30 in good health and CMV-seronegative.

The chain links TRBV4-1 to TRBJ1-1; D uncertain. V shed 0 bases and J shed 0 bases, with 8 bases lying between them. This CDR3 spans 15 amino acids. Germline V gene sequence: CDR1 MGHRA, CDR2 YSYEKL. CDR3 in amino acids: CASSQEAALNTEAFF. Written as DNA, the CDR3 is TGCGCCAGCAGCCAAGAGGCGGCGCTGAACACTGAAGCTTTCTTT.

This clone was counted between two and nine times. V usage is TRBV7-9 and J usage is TRBJ2-1; 10 positions match TRBD2. Losses at the gene ends were 5 bases for V and 5 bases for J; bases not matched to a gene: 9. Germline V CDR1 and CDR2: SEHNR, FQNEAQ (reference sequence). The CDR3 is made up of 16 amino acids. The CDR3 sequence: CASSPPLAGGHNEQFF. The CDR3 DNA follows: TGTGCCAGCAGCCCCCCTTTAGCGGGAGGACACAATGAGCAGTTCTTC.

V gene TRBV11-3 combines with J gene TRBJ2-7; 8 positions match TRBD2. CDR3 length: 18 amino acids. V shed 5 bases and J 4 bases; nucleotides not matched to a gene: 19. Germline V gene sequence: CDR1 SGHNT, CDR2 YENEEA. CDR3 protein: CASSPQLRRREAPYEQYF. For the CDR3, the DNA is TGTGCCAGCAGCCCCCAACTCAGACGGCGGGAGGCACCGTACGAGCAGTACTTC.

J is TRBJ1-1 and V is TRBV28, with D uncertain. CDR3 length: 14 amino acids. V was cut by 6 bases and J by 6 bases, with 17 bases left in between. CDR1 is MDHEN, CDR2 SYDVKM, per germline. The CDR3 DNA reads as TGTGCCAGCAGCAAACTCTCAGGCGTCCCTGAAGCTTTCTTT. This sequence encodes CASSKLSGVPEAFF.

The chain uses TRBV5-1 and TRBJ1-4; 9 bases are a match to TRBD1. Trimming took 4 bases from V and 5 from J; bases not matched to a gene: 3. Germline V CDR1 and CDR2: SGHRS, YFSETQ. This CDR3 is 14 amino acids long. The CDR3 DNA reads as TGCGCCAGCAGCCGGGACAGGGAAAATGAAAAACTGTTTTTT. It is translated as CASSRDRENEKLFF.

The J gene is TRBJ2-3, the V gene TRBV11-2; D remains unclear. Germline lookup yields CDR1 SGHAT and CDR2 FQNNGV. The CDR3 is 15 amino acids. Deletions cut 1 base from V and 2 bases from J, with 10 bases between. This CDR3 is CASSLGVENTDTQYF. CDR3 DNA sequence: TGTGCCAGCAGCTTAGGAGTAGAGAACACAGATACGCAGTATTTT.

The chain links TRBV30 to TRBJ2-1; perhaps TRBD2 as D (5 bases). Trimming took off 0 bases at V and 0 bases at J, with 9 bases between the two ends. The CDR3 covers 15 residues. CDR1 GTSNPN and CDR2 SVGIG come from the germline V gene (reference sequence). In nucleotides, the CDR3 is TGTGCCTGGAGTGTGGAACTAGTCTCCTACAATGAGCAGTTCTTC. It encodes CAWSVELVSYNEQFF. The full variable domain, in which reference TRBV30 and TRBJ2-1 provide the parts outside the CDR3, is SQTIHQWPATLVQPVGSPLSLECTVEGTSNPNLYWYRQAAGRGLQLLFYSVGIGQISSEVPQNLSASRPQDRQFILSSKKLLLSDSGFYLCAWSVELVSYNEQFFGPGTRLTVL.

The V and J genes are TRBV2 and TRBJ2-1, with TRBD2 matching 7 bases. CDR1 is SNHLY and CDR2 is FYNNEI in the germline V gene. V was clipped by 6 bases and J by 5 bases; unmatched bases: 7. The CDR3 has 14 residues. The CDR3 spells CASSDSGLNNEQFF. The CDR3 nucleotides are TGTGCCAGCAGCGATAGCGGGTTGAACAATGAGCAGTTCTTC.